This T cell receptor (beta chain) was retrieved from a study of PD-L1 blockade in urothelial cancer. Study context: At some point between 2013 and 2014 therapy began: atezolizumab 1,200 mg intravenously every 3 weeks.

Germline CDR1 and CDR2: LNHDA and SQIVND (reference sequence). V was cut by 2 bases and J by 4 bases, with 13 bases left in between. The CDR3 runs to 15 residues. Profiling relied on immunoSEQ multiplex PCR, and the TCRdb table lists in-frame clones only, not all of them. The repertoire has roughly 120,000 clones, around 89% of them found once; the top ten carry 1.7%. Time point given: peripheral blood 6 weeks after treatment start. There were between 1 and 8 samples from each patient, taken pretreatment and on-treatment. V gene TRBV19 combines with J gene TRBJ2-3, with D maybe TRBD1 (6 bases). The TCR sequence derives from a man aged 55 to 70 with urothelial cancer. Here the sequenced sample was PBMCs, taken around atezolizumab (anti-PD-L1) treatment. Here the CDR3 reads CASSIQGWSADTQYF. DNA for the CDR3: TGTGCCAGTAGTATACAGGGGTGGAGTGCAGATACGCAGTATTTT.